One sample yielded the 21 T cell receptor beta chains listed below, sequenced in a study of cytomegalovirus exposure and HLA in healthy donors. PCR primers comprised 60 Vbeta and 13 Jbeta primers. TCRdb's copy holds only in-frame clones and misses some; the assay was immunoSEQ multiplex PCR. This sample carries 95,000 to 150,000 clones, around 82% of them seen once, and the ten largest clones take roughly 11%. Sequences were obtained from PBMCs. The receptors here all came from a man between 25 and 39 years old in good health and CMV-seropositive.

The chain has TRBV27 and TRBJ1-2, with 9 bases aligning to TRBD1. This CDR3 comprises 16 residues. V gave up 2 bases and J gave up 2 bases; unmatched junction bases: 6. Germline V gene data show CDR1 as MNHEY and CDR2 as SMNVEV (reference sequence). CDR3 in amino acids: CASSLDGGQGNYGYTF. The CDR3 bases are TGTGCCAGCAGTTTAGACGGGGGACAGGGAAACTATGGCTACACCTTC.

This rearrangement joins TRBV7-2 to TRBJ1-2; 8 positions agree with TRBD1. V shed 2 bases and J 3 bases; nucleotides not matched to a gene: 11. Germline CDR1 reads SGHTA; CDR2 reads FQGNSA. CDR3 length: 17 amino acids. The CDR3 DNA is TGTGCCAGCAGCTTAAAGCCAGGGGGCGTCTCCCACTATGGCTACACCTTC. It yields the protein CASSLKPGGVSHYGYTF.

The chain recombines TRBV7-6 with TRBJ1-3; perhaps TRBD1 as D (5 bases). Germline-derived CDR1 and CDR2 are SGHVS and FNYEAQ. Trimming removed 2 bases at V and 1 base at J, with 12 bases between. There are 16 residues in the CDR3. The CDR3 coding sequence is TGTGCCAGCAGCTTAAACGGGGGAGGGTCTGGAAACACCATATATTTT. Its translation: CASSLNGGGSGNTIYF. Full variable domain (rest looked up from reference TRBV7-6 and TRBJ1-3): GAGVSQSPRYKVTKRGQDVALRCDPISGHVSLYWYRQALGQGPEFLTYFNYEAQQDKSGLPNDRFSAERPEGSISTLTIQRTEQRDSAMYRCASSLNGGGSGNTIYFGEGSWLTVV.

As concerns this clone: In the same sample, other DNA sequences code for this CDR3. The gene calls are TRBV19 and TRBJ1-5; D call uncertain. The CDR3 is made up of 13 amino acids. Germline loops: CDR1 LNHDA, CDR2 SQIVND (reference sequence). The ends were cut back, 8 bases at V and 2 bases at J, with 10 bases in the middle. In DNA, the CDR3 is TGTGCCAGTTCTAACCGAGGCAATCAGCCCCAGCATTTT. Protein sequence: CASSNRGNQPQHF.

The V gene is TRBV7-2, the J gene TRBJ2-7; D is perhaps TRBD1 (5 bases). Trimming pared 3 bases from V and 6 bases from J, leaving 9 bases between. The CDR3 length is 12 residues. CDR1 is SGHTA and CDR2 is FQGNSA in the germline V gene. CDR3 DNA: TGTGCCAGCAGCTTCAATAGGGGCGAGCAGTACTTC. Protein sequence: CASSFNRGEQYF.

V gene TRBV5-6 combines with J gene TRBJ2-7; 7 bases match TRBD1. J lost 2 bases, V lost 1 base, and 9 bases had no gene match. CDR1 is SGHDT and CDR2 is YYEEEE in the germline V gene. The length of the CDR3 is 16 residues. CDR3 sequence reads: CASSLLGGLQTYEQYF. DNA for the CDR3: TGTGCCAGCAGCTTGCTAGGGGGCTTACAAACCTACGAGCAGTACTTC.

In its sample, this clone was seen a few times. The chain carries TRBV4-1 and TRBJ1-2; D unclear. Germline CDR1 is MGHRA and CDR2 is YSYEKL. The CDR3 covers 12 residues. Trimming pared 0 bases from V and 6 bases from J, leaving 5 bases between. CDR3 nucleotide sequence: TGCGCCAGCAGCCAAGAAGTAGATGGCTACACCTTC. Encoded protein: CASSQEVDGYTF.

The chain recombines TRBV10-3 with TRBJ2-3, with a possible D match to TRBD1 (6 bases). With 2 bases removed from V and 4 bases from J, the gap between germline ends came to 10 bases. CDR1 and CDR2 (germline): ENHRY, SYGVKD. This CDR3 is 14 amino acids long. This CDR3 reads CAISEGGWSDTQYF. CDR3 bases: TGTGCCATCAGTGAGGGGGGCTGGTCAGATACGCAGTATTTT.

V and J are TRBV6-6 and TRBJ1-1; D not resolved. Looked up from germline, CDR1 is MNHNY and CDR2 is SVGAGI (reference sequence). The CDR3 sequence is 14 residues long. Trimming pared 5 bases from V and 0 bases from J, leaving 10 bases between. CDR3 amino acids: CASSPPGVNTEAFF. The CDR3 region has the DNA TGTGCCAGCAGTCCACCCGGAGTGAACACTGAAGCTTTCTTT.

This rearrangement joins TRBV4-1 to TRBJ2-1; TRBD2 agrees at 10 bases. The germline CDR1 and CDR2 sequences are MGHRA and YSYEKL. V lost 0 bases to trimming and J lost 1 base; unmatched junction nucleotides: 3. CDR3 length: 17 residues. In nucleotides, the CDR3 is TGCGCCAGCAGCCAAGATCTGACTAGCGGGTCCTACAATGAGCAGTTCTTC. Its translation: CASSQDLTSGSYNEQFF.

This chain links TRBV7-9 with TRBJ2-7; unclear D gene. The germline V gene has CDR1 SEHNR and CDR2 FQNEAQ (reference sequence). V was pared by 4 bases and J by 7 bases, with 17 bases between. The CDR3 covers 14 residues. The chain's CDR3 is CASSSASPPGEQYF. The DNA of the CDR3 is TGTGCCAGCAGCTCCGCATCTCCCCCCGGGGAGCAGTACTTC.

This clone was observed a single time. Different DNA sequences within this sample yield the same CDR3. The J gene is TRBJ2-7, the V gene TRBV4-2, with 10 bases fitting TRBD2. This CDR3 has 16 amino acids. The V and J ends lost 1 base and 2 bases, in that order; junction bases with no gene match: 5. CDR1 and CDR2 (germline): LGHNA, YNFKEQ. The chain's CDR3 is CASSQARTSGTYEQYF. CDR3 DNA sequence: TGTGCCAGCAGCCAAGCTCGGACTAGCGGAACCTACGAGCAGTACTTC.

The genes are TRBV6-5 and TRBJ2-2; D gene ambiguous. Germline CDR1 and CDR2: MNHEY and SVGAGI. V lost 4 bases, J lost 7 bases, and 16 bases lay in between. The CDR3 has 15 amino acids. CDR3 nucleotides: TGTGCCAGCAGTTCCCGACTCCTGACGGGCGGGGAGCTGTTTTTT. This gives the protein CASSSRLLTGGELFF.

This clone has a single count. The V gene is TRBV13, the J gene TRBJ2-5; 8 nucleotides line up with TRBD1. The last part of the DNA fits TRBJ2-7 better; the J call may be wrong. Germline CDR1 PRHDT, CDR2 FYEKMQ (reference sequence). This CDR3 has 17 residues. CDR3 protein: CASSSTGGRSKIYEQYF. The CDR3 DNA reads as TGTGCCAGCAGCTCCACAGGGGGGCGGTCCAAGATCTACGAGCAGTACTTC.

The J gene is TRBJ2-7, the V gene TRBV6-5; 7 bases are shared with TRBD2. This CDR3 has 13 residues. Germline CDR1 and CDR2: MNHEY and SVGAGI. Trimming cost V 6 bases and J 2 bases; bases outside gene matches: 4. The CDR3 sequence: CASSVRGAYEQYF. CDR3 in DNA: TGTGCCAGCAGCGTCCGGGGGGCCTACGAGCAGTACTTC.

Here the CDR3 reads CASSPSGGNTGELFF. The CDR3 DNA follows: TGTGCCAGCAGCCCATCGGGGGGAAACACCGGGGAGCTGTTTTTT. The genes are TRBV5-4 and TRBJ2-2, with 7 bases matching TRBD2. This CDR3 comprises 15 residues. The trim removed 4 bases at V and 2 bases at J, leaving 5 bases unmatched. The V gene's germline CDR1 is SGHNT and CDR2 YYREEE (reference sequence).

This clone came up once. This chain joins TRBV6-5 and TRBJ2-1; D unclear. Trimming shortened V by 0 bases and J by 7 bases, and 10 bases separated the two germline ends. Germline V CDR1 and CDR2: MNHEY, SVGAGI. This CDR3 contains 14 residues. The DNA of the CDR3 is TGTGCCAGCAGTTACTCGGGTAGCTATAATGAGCAGTTCTTC. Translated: CASSYSGSYNEQFF.

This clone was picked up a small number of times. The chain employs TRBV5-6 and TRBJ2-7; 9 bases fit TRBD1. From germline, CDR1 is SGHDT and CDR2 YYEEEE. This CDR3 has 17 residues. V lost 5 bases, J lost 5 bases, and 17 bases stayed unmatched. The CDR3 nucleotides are TGTGCCAGCAGGGCGACATGGCCCGGGACAGGGATCCACGAGCAGTACTTC. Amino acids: CASRATWPGTGIHEQYF.

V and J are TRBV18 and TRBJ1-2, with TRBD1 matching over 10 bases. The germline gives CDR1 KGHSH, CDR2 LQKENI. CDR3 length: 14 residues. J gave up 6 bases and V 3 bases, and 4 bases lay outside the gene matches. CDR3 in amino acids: CASSPAGTGDGYTF. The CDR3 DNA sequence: TGTGCCAGCTCACCTGCCGGGACAGGGGATGGCTACACCTTC.

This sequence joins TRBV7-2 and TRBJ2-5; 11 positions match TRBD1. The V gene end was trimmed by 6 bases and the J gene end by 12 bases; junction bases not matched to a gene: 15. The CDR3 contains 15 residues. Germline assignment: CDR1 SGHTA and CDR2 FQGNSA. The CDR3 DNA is TGTGCCAGCAGTTCCTTGGGGACAGGGGGAGGAAAAGAGTACTTC. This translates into CASSSLGTGGGKEYF.

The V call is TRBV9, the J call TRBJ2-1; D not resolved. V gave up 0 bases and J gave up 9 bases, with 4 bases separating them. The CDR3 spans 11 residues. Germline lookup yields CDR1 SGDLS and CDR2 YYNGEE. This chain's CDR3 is CASSVGAEQFF. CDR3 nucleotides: TGTGCCAGCAGCGTAGGAGCTGAGCAGTTCTTC.